This passage covers 16 T cell receptor beta chains from one sample sequenced in a study of a mutant IDH1 vaccine in newly diagnosed glioma. The time point: week 11, during vaccination. Doses of 300 ug of mutant IDH1 20-mer peptide were given with topical imiquimod. The protocol was immunoSEQ multiplex PCR, while the TCRdb copy is restricted to in-frame clones and leaves out a portion. The sample holds 110,000 or so clones, around 90% seen once. Their antigen targets remain unknown. Material: PBMCs, obtained from a glioma patient whose treatment included an IDH1 peptide vaccine. These receptor sequences come from a woman aged 50 to 60 with glioma.

The V call is TRBV4-1, the J call TRBJ1-5, with 8 bases lining up with TRBD1. V was pared by 4 bases and J by 3 bases, with 5 bases of the junction left unmatched. Germline CDR1 and CDR2: MGHRA and YSYEKL. The CDR3 is 15 residues long. CDR3 DNA: TGCGCCAGCAGCCCCTGGACAGGGCCCAATCAGCCCCAGCATTTT. It is translated as CASSPWTGPNQPQHF.

The J gene is TRBJ2-3, the V gene TRBV5-6, with 13 bases lining up with TRBD2. The CDR3 totals 19 residues. The germline CDR1 and CDR2 sequences are SGHDT and YYEEEE. Trimming cost V 0 bases and J 2 bases; bases outside gene matches: 9. The CDR3 DNA reads as TGTGCCAGCAGCTTGGGACTAGCGGGAGGATTTTATCACACAGATACGCAGTATTTT. It encodes CASSLGLAGGFYHTDTQYF.

The V call is TRBV30, the J call TRBJ2-1; possibly TRBD1 for D (6 bases). Trimming shortened V by 7 bases and J by 4 bases, and 14 bases separated the two germline ends. The CDR3 extends over 13 amino acids. Germline V gives CDR1 GTSNPN, CDR2 SVGIG (reference sequence). CDR3 nucleotide sequence: TGTGCCTCACAGGGTCCCGCTTACAATGAGCAGTTCTTC. This codes for CASQGPAYNEQFF.

This sequence joins TRBV5-6 and TRBJ1-1, with 7 bases identical to TRBD1. CDR1 and CDR2 (germline): SGHDT, YYEEEE. The CDR3 consists of 14 residues. The V segment lost 5 bases and the J segment 6 bases; nucleotides outside the gene matches: 10. The DNA for the CDR3 is TGTGCCAGCAGTTCGAGAGACAGGGTCCCTGAAGCTTTCTTT. Amino acids: CASSSRDRVPEAFF.

The chain joins TRBV6-1 to TRBJ2-7; perhaps TRBD1 as D (5 bases). The CDR3 covers 12 residues. Germline CDR1 MNHNS, CDR2 SASEGT. Trimming took 5 bases from V and 3 from J, leaving 8 bases between them. DNA of the CDR3: TGTGCCAGCAGTATAGACAGCTACGAGCAGTACTTC. This codes for CASSIDSYEQYF.

This clone was seen more than once but under ten times. The chain joins TRBV7-9 to TRBJ1-1, with 8 bases fitting TRBD1. Per germline, CDR1 SEHNR and CDR2 FQNEAQ (reference sequence). V dropped 0 bases and J dropped 11; count of bases not matched to a gene: 8. The CDR3 is 14 amino acids. Here the CDR3 reads CASSLANLDREAFF. CDR3 in DNA: TGTGCCAGCAGCTTAGCTAACTTGGACAGGGAGGCTTTCTTT. Drawing the rest from reference TRBV7-9 and TRBJ1-1, the complete variable domain is DTGVSQNPRHKITKRGQNVTFRCDPISEHNRLYWYRQTLGQGPEFLTYFQNEAQLEKSRLLSDRFSAERPKGSFSTLEIQRTEQGDSAMYLCASSLANLDREAFFGQGTRLTVV.

V usage is TRBV5-1 and J usage is TRBJ1-5; 9 bases fit TRBD1. Per the germline V gene, CDR1 is SGHRS and CDR2 is YFSETQ. Germline trimming cut 4 bases from V and 0 bases from J; bases unmatched to any gene: 5. The CDR3 runs 16 residues. The CDR3 DNA reads as TGCGCCAGCAGCCCCGGACAGGGGTCTAGCAATCAGCCCCAGCATTTT. The encoded protein is CASSPGQGSSNQPQHF.

Written as DNA, the CDR3 is TGTGCCAGCAGTTTCCTGGCCGACCCAGAGGGCGAGCAGTACTTC. This gives the protein CASSFLADPEGEQYF. J is TRBJ2-7 and V is TRBV28; D is possibly TRBD2 (5 bases). Germline V CDR1 and CDR2: MDHEN, SYDVKM. The length of the CDR3 is 15 residues. V lost 3 bases to trimming and J lost 6 bases, with 18 bases between them.

J is TRBJ2-2 and V is TRBV4-2; D could derive from TRBD1 or TRBD2 (5 bases each). Trimming stripped 3 bases from V and 7 bases from J, with 15 bases between. In germline, CDR1 is LGHNA, CDR2 YNFKEQ. The CDR3 is made up of 15 amino acids. DNA for the CDR3: TGTGCCAGCAGCCAGGGGGTCAGAGGGAACGGGGAGCTGTTTTTT. This sequence encodes CASSQGVRGNGELFF.

This clone appeared once. The V and J genes are TRBV6-1 and TRBJ1-4; TRBD1 is a possible D gene (5 bases). The V end was cut by 3 bases, the J end by 3 bases, with 11 bases between. In germline, CDR1 is MNHNS, CDR2 SASEGT. The CDR3 extends over 15 amino acids. CDR3 sequence: CASSDPRGSNEKLFF. The CDR3 nucleotides read TGTGCCAGCAGTGATCCAAGGGGTTCTAATGAAAAACTGTTTTTT.

This clone was observed a single time. The chain uses TRBV19 and TRBJ1-5; 7 bases fit TRBD1. V shed 1 base and J 6 bases; nucleotides not matched to a gene: 3. Germline V gene sequence: CDR1 LNHDA, CDR2 SQIVND (reference sequence). The length of the CDR3 is 14 residues. DNA of the CDR3: TGTGCCAGTAGTATAGTAAGGGGGCCTCAGCCCCAGCATTTT. Amino acids: CASSIVRGPQPQHF.

The J gene is TRBJ2-3, the V gene TRBV9; D is tentatively TRBD1 or TRBD2 (5 bases each). CDR1 SGDLS and CDR2 YYNGEE come from the germline V gene. This CDR3 is built from 15 residues. V lost 6 bases and J lost 4, with 18 bases in between. In DNA, the CDR3 is TGTGCCAGCACCGGGACCCCAGGTTGGGCAGATACGCAGTATTTT. This encodes CASTGTPGWADTQYF.

This chain connects TRBV6-6 to TRBJ1-3, with D possibly matching TRBD1 (5 bases). The ends were cut back, 0 bases at V and 4 bases at J, with 10 bases in the middle. This CDR3 has 15 amino acids. Germline V gene lookup returns CDR1 MNHNY and CDR2 SVGAGI (reference sequence). The CDR3 here is CASSYSVGLGNTIYF. The CDR3 coding sequence is TGTGCCAGCAGTTACTCGGTGGGGCTCGGAAACACCATATATTTT.

The rearrangement joins TRBV5-6 to TRBJ2-7; 8 nucleotides line up with TRBD1. This CDR3 spans 15 amino acids. Germline V gene data show CDR1 as SGHDT and CDR2 as YYEEEE. J lost 3 bases, V lost 4 bases, and 9 bases had no gene match. The DNA of the CDR3 is TGTGCCAGCAGCCTCGCGGGACAGGCCCTCTACGAGCAGTACTTC. Protein: CASSLAGQALYEQYF.

The chain couples TRBV5-1 to TRBJ2-1, with 10 bases matching TRBD2. The CDR3 is 17 amino acids. Germline V gene sequence: CDR1 SGHRS, CDR2 YFSETQ. V trimming: 2 bases; J trimming: 7 bases; junction bases outside the gene matches: 12. CDR3 in amino acids: CASSLMPSGSGGNEQFF. The DNA of the CDR3 is TGCGCCAGCAGCTTAATGCCTAGCGGGAGTGGTGGGAATGAGCAGTTCTTC.

This rearrangement joins TRBV7-2 to TRBJ2-2, with 9 bases that match TRBD2. The junction had 15 bases not matched to a gene; V was cut back by 5 bases and J by 2 bases. There are 19 residues in the CDR3. Germline CDR1 is SGHTA and CDR2 is FQGNSA. The CDR3 sequence is CASSPQHPILAGNTGELFF. The CDR3 coding sequence is TGTGCCAGCAGCCCCCAACACCCAATCCTAGCGGGAAACACCGGGGAGCTGTTTTTT.